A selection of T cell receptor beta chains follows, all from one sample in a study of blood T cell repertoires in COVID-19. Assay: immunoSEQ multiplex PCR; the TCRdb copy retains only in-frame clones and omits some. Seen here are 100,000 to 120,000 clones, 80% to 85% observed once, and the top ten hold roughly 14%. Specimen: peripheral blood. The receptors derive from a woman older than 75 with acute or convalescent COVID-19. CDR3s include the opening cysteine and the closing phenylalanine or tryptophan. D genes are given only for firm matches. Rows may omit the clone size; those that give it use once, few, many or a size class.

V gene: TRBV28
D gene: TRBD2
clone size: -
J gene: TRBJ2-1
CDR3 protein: CASIPPSGRENEQFF
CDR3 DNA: TGTGCCAGCATTCCTCCTAGCGGGAGGGAGAATGAGCAGTTCTTC

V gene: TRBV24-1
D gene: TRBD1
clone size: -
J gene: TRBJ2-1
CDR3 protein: CATSDSVPAGGRNEQFF
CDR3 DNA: TGTGCCACCAGTGATTCGGTCCCGGCAGGGGGTCGTAATGAGCAGTTCTTC

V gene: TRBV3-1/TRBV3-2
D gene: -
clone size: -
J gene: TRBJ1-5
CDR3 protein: CASSQGQEDRPQHF
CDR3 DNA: TGTGCCAGCAGCCAAGGGCAGGAGGATAGGCCCCAGCATTTT

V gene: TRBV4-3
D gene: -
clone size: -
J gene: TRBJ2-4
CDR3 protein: CASSQDIAGNNIQYF
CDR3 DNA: TGCGCCAGCAGCCAAGATATTGCCGGGAATAACATTCAGTACTTC

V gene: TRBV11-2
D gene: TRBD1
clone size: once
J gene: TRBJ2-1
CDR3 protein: CASSTSRTGNNEQFF
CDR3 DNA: TGTGCCAGCAGCACTTCCCGGACAGGGAACAATGAGCAGTTCTTC

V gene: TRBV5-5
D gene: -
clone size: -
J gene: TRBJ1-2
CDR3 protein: CASSRSGFNYGYTF
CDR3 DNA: TGTGCCAGCAGTCGAAGCGGATTCAACTATGGCTACACCTTC

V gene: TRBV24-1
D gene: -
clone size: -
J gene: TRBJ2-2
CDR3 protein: CATSDLPRSTNTGELFF
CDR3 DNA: TGTGCCACCAGTGATCTCCCACGGAGTACGAACACCGGGGAGCTGTTTTTT

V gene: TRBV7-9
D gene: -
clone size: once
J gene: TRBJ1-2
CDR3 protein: CASSSSYSYGYTF
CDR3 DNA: TGTGCCAGCAGCTCATCCTATTCCTATGGCTACACCTTC

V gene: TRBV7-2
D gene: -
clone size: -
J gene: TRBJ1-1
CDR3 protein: CASSLMAGGVNTEAFF
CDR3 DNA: TGTGCCAGCAGCCTTATGGCGGGGGGGGTGAACACTGAAGCTTTCTTT

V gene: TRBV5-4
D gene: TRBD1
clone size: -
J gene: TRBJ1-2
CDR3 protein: CASSWTGGWRGYTF
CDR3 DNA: TGTGCCAGCAGCTGGACAGGGGGCTGGAGGGGCTACACCTTC

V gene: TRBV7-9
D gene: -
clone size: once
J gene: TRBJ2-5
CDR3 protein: CASSFGRVLGETQYF
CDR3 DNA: TGTGCCAGCAGCTTTGGCAGGGTGCTAGGGGAGACCCAGTACTTC

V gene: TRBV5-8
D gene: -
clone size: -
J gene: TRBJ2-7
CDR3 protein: CASSLARQAGYYEQYF
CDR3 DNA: TGTGCCAGCAGCTTGGCGCGACAGGCCGGGTACTACGAGCAGTACTTC

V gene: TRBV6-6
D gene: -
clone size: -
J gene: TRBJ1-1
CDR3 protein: CASSYAGRGDTEAFF
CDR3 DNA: TGTGCCAGCAGTTACGCGGGGCGTGGTGACACTGAAGCTTTCTTT

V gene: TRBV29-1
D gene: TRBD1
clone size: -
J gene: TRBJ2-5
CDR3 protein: CSGLDRGGWKTQYF
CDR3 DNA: TGCAGCGGGTTGGACAGGGGAGGGTGGAAGACCCAGTACTTC

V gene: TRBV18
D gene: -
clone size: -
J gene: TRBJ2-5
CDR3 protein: CASSGLGSQETQYF
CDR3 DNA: TGTGCCAGCTCAGGCCTAGGATCCCAAGAGACCCAGTACTTC

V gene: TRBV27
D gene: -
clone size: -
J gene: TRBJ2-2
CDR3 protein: CASSLGGTNTGELFF
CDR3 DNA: TGTGCCAGCAGTTTAGGAGGGACGAACACCGGGGAGCTGTTTTTT

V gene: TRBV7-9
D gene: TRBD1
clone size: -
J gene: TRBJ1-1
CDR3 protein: CASSYGTGTTEAFF
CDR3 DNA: TGTGCCAGCAGCTACGGGACAGGGACCACTGAAGCTTTCTTT

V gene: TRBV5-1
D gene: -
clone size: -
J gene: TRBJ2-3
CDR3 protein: CASSPGDRPAGDTQYF
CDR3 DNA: TGCGCCAGCAGCCCCGGGGATCGACCCGCCGGAGATACGCAGTATTTT

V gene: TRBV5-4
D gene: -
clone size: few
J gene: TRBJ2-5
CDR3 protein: CASSLDGGYGGGETQYF
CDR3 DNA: TGTGCCAGCAGCTTGGACGGCGGGTACGGGGGAGGAGAGACCCAGTACTTC

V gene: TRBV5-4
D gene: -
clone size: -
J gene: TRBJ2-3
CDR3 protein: CASSLGTLGRGSTDTQYF
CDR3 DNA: TGTGCCAGCAGCTTGGGAACACTTGGGCGGGGTAGCACAGATACGCAGTATTTT

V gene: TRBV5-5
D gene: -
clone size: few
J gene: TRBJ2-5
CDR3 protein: CASSLGDGGQETQYF
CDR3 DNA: TGTGCCAGCAGCTTGGGGGACGGGGGACAAGAGACCCAGTACTTC

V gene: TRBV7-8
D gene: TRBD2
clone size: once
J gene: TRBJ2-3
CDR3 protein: CASSLWTSGNGDTQYF
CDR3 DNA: TGTGCCAGCAGCCTTTGGACTAGCGGGAATGGAGATACGCAGTATTTT

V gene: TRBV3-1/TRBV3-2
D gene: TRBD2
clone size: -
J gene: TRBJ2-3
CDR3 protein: CASSQVGRAGVDTQYF
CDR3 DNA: TGTGCCAGCAGCCAAGTGGGAAGAGCGGGAGTGGATACGCAGTATTTT

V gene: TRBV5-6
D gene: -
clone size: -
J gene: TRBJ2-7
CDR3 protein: CASSPGTNSYEQYF
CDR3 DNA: TGTGCCAGCAGTCCCGGGACAAACTCCTACGAGCAGTACTTC

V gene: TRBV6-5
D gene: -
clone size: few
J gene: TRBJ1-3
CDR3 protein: CASSSRPDSGNTIYF
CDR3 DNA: TGTGCCAGCAGTTCACGACCCGACAGTGGAAACACCATATATTTT